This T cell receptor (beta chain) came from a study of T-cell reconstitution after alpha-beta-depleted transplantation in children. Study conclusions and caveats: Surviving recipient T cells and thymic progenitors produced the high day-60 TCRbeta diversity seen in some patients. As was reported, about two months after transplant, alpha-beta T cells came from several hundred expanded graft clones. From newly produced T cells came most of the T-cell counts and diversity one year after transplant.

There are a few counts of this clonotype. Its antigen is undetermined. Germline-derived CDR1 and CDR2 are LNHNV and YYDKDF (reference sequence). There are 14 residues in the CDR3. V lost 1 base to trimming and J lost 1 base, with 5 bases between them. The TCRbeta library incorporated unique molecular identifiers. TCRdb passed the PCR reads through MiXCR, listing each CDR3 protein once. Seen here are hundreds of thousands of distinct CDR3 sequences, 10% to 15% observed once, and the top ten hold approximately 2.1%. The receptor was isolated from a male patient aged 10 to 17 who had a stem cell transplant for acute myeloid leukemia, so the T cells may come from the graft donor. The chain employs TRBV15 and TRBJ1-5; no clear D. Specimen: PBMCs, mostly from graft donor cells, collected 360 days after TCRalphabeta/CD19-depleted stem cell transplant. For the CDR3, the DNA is TGTGCCACCAGCAGAGGACCGAGCAATCAGCCCCAGCATTTT. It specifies CATSRGPSNQPQHF.